This T cell receptor (beta chain) originates from a study of blood T cell repertoires in COVID-19. As for the study in general: T cells, B-cell-depleted T cells, or PBMCs supplied cDNA or gDNA.

Only a few counts were recorded for this clone. The CDR3 has 11 amino acids. CDR1 and CDR2 from the germline V gene are MDHEN and SYDVKM. TCRdb's copy holds only in-frame clones and misses some; the assay was immunoSEQ multiplex PCR. Of about 310,000 clones listed, 89% are singletons. Researchers sorted participants into cohorts using their self-reported clinical history. The chain uses TRBV28 and TRBJ1-6; D is uncertain. The specimen was PBMCs or T cells enriched from blood (not recorded which). The clonotype comes from a woman aged 35 to 49 who had recovered from COVID-19. CDR3 sequence: CASAVNSPLHF. CDR3 in DNA: TGTGCAAGCGCAGTGAATTCACCCCTCCACTTT.